The following is a TCR beta chain sequence with its context. Its antigen is not identified. A library of TCRbeta sequences, prepared with unique molecular identifiers, was generated. TCRdb reprocessed the PCR reads via MiXCR and lists one record per CDR3 protein. The sample includes fewer than 550,000 distinct CDR3 sequences, roughly an eighth of them seen just once. Germline CDR1 reads SGHAT; CDR2 reads FQNNGV. CDR3 length: 16 residues. With V trimmed by 0 bases and J by 10 bases, 5 bases remained unmatched. The sample is drawn from a study of T-cell reconstitution after alpha-beta-depleted transplantation in children. Broader study findings: About two months after transplant, alpha-beta T cells reportedly came from several hundred expanded graft clones. It was surviving recipient T cells and thymic progenitors that gave some patients high TCRbeta diversity at day 60. Most T-cell counts and diversity one year after the transplant came from T cells that were newly produced.

The source of this sequence is a female patient aged 2-15 years who had a stem cell transplant for aplastic anemia, so the T cells may come from the graft donor. The chain joins TRBV11-2 to TRBJ2-1; 14 bases match TRBD2. This specimen consisted of PBMCs, mostly from graft donor cells, obtained 180 days after TCRalphabeta/CD19-depleted stem cell transplant. The CDR3 bases are TGTGCCAGCAGCTTAGATCTGGGGACTAGCGGGAGAGAGCAGTTCTTC. It codes for CASSLDLGTSGREQFF.